This T cell receptor beta chain was documented in a study of early T cells in non-severe SARS-CoV-2 infection. Using its own MiXCR run on the 5' RACE reads, TCRdb lists one record per CDR3 protein. This sample has tens of thousands of distinct CDR3 sequences, with 13% found just once. This clonotype was recorded at least ten times. Germline V gene sequence: CDR1 LNHDA, CDR2 SQIVND (reference sequence). The CDR3 consists of 16 residues. V lost 8 bases, J lost 1 base, and 18 bases lay in between. What was sequenced was whole blood. The gene calls are TRBV19 and TRBJ1-3; D is uncertain. The source of this sequence is an adult who was a healthcare worker with PCR-confirmed SARS-CoV-2 infection or an uninfected control (not recorded which). The CDR3 nucleotides read TGTGCCAGTTCGATCATCGGATTCAGGTCTGGAAACACCATATATTTT. Residues: CASSIIGFRSGNTIYF.